This T cell receptor beta chain was retrieved from a study of cytomegalovirus exposure and HLA in healthy donors. Study in general: Some 180 million T cells yielded some 120 million unique TCR beta sequences in earlier analysis. Study-wide findings and caveats: Available immune exposure information covered CMV serostatus only.

In its sample, this clone was seen once. The antigen remains unidentified. Both 60 Vbeta primers and 13 Jbeta primers went into the PCR. The method was immunoSEQ multiplex PCR; TCRdb's version includes in-frame clones alone and lacks a portion of them. Here the sample spans tens of thousands of clones, roughly 70% being singletons. Sequenced material: PBMCs. This receptor was taken from a male donor in good health and CMV-seropositive.

The CDR3 DNA reads TGCGCCAGCAGCCCTGGGACAGGGGGCCAGGAAAAACTGTTTTTT. Its translation is CASSPGTGGQEKLFF. V gene TRBV5-1 combines with J gene TRBJ1-4; 12 positions match TRBD1. After removal of 4 bases from V and 8 bases from J, the junction contained 6 bases not matched to a gene. The germline gives CDR1 SGHRS, CDR2 YFSETQ. The CDR3 has 15 amino acids. The whole variable domain, remainder taken from reference TRBV5-1 and TRBJ1-4, is KAGVTQTPRYLIKTRGQQVTLSCSPISGHRSVSWYQQTPGQGLQFLFEYFSETQRNKGNFPGRFSGRQFSNSRSEMNVSTLELGDSALYLCASSPGTGGQEKLFFGSGTQLSVL.